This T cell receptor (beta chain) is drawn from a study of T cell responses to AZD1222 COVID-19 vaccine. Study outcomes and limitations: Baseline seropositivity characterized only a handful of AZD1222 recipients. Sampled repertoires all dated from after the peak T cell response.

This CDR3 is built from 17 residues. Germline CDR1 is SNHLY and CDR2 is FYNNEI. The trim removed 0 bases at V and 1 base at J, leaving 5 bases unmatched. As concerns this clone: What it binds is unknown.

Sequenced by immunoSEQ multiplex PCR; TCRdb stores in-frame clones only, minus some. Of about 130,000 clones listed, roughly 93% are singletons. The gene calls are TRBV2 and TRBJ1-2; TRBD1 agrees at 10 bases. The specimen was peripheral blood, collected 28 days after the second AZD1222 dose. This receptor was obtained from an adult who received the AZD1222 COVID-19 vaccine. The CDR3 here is CASSEAVGTGVNYGYTF. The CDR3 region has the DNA TGTGCCAGCAGTGAAGCAGTCGGGACAGGGGTTAACTATGGCTACACCTTC.